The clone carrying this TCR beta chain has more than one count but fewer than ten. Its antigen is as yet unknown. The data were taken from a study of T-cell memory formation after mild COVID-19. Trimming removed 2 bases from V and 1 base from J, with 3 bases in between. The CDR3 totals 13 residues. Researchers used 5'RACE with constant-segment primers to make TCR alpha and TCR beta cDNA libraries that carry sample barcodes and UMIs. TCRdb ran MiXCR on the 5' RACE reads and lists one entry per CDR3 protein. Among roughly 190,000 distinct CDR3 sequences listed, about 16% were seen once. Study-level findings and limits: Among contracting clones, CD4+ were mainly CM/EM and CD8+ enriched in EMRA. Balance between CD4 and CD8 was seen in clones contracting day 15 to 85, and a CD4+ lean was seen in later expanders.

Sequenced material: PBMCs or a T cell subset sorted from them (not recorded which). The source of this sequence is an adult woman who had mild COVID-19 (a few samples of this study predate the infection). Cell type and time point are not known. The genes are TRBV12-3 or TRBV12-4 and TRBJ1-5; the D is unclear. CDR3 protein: CASSLRSNQPQHF. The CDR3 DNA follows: TGTGCCAGCAGTTTAAGGAGCAATCAGCCCCAGCATTTT.